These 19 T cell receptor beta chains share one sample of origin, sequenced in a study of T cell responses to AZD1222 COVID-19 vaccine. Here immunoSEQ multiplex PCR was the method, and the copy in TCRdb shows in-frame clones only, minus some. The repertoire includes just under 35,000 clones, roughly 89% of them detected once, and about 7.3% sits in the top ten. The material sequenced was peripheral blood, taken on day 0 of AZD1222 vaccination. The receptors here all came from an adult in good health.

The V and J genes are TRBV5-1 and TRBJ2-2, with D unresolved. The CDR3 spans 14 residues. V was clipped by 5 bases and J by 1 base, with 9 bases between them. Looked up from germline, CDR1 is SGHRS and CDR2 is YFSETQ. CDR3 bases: TGCGCCAGCAGTCCGTGGGAGAACACCGGGGAGCTGTTTTTT. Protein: CASSPWENTGELFF.

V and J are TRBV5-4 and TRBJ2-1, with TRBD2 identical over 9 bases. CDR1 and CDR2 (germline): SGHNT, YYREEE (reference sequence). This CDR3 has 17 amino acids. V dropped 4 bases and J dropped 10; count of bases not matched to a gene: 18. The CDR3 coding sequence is TGTGCCAGCAGCCCAATCGGGGGGGCTAGCGGGGTTGGAGAGCAGTTCTTC. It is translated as CASSPIGGASGVGEQFF.

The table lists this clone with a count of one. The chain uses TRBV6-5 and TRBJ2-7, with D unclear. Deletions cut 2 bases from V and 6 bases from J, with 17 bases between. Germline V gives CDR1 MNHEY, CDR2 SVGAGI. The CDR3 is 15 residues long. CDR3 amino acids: CASSYPTGGRSEQYF. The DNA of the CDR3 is TGTGCCAGCAGTTACCCCACGGGTGGGCGCAGCGAGCAGTACTTC.

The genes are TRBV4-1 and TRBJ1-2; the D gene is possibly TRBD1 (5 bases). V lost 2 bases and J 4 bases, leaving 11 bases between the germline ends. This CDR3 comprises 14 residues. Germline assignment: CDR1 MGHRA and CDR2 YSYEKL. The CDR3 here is CASSQRETAYGYTF. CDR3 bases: TGCGCCAGCAGCCAACGCGAGACAGCCTATGGCTACACCTTC.

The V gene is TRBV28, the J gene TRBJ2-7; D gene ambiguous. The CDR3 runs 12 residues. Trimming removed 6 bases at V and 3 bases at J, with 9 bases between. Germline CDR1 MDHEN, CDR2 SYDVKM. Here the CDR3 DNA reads TGTGCCAGCAGCCCCGCTCACTACGAGCAGTACTTC. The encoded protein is CASSPAHYEQYF.

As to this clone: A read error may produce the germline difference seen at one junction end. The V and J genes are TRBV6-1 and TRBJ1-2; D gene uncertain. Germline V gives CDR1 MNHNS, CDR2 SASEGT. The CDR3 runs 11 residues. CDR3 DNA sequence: TGTGCCAGCAGTGAAGGGGATATGGTCGATTTC. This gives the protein CASSEGDMVDF.

The CDR3 is CASSLGSGDTQYF. The CDR3 DNA reads TGTGCCAGCAGCTTAGGTTCAGGAGATACGCAGTATTTT. The chain combines TRBV7-9 with TRBJ2-3; unclear D gene. This CDR3 has 13 amino acids. V dropped 1 base and J dropped 5 bases, with 7 bases sitting between them. Germline CDR1 reads SEHNR; CDR2 reads FQNEAQ (reference sequence). Using reference TRBV7-9 and TRBJ2-3 for the parts outside the CDR3, the full variable domain is DTGVSQNPRHKITKRGQNVTFRCDPISEHNRLYWYRQTLGQGPEFLTYFQNEAQLEKSRLLSDRFSAERPKGSFSTLEIQRTEQGDSAMYLCASSLGSGDTQYFGPGTRLTVL.

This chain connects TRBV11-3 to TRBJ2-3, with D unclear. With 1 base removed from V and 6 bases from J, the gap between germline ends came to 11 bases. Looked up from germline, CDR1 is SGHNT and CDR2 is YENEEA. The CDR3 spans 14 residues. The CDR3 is CASSLVGSADTQYF. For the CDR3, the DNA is TGTGCCAGCAGCTTAGTGGGCTCGGCTGATACGCAGTATTTT.

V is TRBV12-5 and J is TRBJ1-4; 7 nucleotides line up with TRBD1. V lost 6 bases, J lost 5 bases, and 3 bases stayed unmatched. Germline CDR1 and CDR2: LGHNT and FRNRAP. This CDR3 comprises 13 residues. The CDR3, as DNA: TGTGCTAGTGGGGGACAGACAAATGAAAAACTGTTTTTT. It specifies CASGGQTNEKLFF.

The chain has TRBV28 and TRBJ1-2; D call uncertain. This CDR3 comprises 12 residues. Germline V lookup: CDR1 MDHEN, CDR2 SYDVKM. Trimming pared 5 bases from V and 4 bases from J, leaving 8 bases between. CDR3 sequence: CASSPAAYGYTF. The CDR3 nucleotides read TGTGCCAGCAGTCCGGCCGCCTATGGCTACACCTTC.

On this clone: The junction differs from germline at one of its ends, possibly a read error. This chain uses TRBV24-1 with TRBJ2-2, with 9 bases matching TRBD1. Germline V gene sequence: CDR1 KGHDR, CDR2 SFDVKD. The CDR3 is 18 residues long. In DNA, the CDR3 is TGTGCCACCAGTGATTCCCATGCCGGGACAGGGAACGCCGGGGAGCTGTTTTTT. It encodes CATSDSHAGTGNAGELFF.

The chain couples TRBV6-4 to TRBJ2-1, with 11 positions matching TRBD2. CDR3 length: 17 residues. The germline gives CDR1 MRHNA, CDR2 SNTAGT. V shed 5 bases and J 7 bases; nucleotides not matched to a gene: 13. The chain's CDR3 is CASSTLPLAGGINEQFF. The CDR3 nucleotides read TGTGCCAGCAGTACTCTACCCCTAGCGGGAGGTATTAATGAGCAGTTCTTC.

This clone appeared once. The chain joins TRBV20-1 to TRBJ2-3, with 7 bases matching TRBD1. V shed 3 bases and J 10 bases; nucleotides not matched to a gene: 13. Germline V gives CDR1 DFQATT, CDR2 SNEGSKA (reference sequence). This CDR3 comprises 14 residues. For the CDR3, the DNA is TGCAGTGCTAGTGTGTTGGGACAGACCCAACCGCAGTATTTT. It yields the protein CSASVLGQTQPQYF.

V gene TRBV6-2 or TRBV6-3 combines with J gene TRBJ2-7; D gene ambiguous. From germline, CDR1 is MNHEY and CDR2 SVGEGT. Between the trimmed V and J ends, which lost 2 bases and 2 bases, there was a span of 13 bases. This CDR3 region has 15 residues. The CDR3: CASSYALNNPYEQYF. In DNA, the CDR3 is TGTGCCAGCAGTTACGCGCTTAATAATCCCTACGAGCAGTACTTC.

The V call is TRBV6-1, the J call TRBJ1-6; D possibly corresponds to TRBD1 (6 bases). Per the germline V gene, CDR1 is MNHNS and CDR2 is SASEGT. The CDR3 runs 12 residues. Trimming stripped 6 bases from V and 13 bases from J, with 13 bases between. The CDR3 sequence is CASRPDRPPLHF. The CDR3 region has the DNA TGTGCCAGCAGACCCGACAGGCCCCCCCTCCACTTT.

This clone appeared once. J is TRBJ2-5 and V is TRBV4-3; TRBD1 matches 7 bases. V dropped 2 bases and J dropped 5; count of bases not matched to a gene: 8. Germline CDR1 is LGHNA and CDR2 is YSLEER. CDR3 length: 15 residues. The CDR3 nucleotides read TGCGCCAGCAGCCAATCAACAGGGGCCGGCGAGACCCAGTACTTC. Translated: CASSQSTGAGETQYF.

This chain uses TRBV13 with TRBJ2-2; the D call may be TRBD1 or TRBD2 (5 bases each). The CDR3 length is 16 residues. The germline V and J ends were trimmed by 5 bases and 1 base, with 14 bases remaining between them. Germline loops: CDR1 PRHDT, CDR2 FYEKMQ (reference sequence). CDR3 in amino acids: CASSPPDTRNTGELFF. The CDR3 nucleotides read TGTGCCAGCAGCCCGCCGGACACTAGGAACACCGGGGAGCTGTTTTTT.

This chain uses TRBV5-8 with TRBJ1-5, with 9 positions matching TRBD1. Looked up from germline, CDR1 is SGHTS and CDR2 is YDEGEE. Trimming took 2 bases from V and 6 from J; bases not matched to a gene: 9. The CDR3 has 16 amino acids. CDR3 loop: CASSFKDRGFSQPQHF. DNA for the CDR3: TGTGCCAGCAGCTTCAAAGACAGGGGGTTTAGTCAGCCCCAGCATTTT.

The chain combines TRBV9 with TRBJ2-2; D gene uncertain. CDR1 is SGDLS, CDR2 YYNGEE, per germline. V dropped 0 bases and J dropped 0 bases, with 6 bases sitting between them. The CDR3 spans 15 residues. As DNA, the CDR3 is TGTGCCAGCAGCGTAGGGGGATCGAACACCGGGGAGCTGTTTTTT. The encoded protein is CASSVGGSNTGELFF.